The rows below give T cell receptor beta chains drawn from one sample of a study of neurological immune-mediated disorders. TCRdb reanalysed the 5' RACE reads using MiXCR and keeps one entry per CDR3 protein. The sample lists around 50,000 distinct CDR3 sequences; approximately 14% were seen once. Sequenced sample: PBMCs. The receptors come from a male donor with HTLV-1-associated myelopathy (HAM/TSP). The CDR3 runs from the conserved cysteine through the conserved F or W. The D gene is left open where the match is weak. The listing skips clone size in some rows; elsewhere it reads once, few, many or a size class.

CDR3 length: 17
J gene: TRBJ1-5
D gene: TRBD1
clone size: few
V gene: TRBV27
CDR3 protein: CASSLSGQGRSNQPQHF
CDR3 DNA: TGTGCCAGCAGTTTATCCGGACAGGGGAGGAGCAATCAGCCCCAGCATTTT

CDR3 length: 14
J gene: TRBJ2-5
D gene: TRBD1
clone size: few
V gene: TRBV7-2
CDR3 protein: CASSLGQNKETQYF
CDR3 DNA: TGTGCCAGCAGCTTGGGACAGAACAAAGAGACCCAGTACTTC

CDR3 length: 13
J gene: TRBJ2-7
D gene: NA
clone size: many
V gene: TRBV27
CDR3 protein: CASSLERTYEQYF
CDR3 DNA: TGTGCCAGCAGTTTGGAGCGGACCTACGAGCAGTACTTC

CDR3 length: 13
J gene: TRBJ1-5
D gene: NA
clone size: many
V gene: TRBV12-3/TRBV12-4
CDR3 protein: CASSFSTNQPQHF
CDR3 DNA: TGTGCCAGCAGTTTCAGTACCAATCAGCCCCAGCATTTT

CDR3 length: 9
J gene: TRBJ2-3
D gene: NA
clone size: many
V gene: TRBV7-9
CDR3 protein: CASSQNRYF
CDR3 DNA: TGTGCCAGCAGTCAGAATCGGTATTTT

CDR3 length: 14
J gene: TRBJ2-3
D gene: TRBD2
clone size: many
V gene: TRBV11-2
CDR3 protein: CASSLAGGTDTQYF
CDR3 DNA: TGTGCCAGCAGCTTAGCGGGGGGGACAGATACGCAGTATTTT

CDR3 length: 12
J gene: TRBJ2-7
D gene: NA
clone size: many
V gene: TRBV25-1
CDR3 protein: CARRRGEGEQYF
CDR3 DNA: TGTGCCAGGAGGAGGGGAGAAGGCGAGCAGTACTTC

CDR3 length: 16
J gene: TRBJ2-5
D gene: NA
clone size: many
V gene: TRBV7-9
CDR3 protein: CASSLDGGAVSETQYF
CDR3 DNA: TGTGCCAGCAGCTTAGATGGGGGGGCCGTATCGGAGACCCAGTACTTC

CDR3 length: 16
J gene: TRBJ2-3
D gene: NA
clone size: many
V gene: TRBV20-1
CDR3 protein: CSASPGAGAAGDTQYF
CDR3 DNA: TGCAGTGCTAGTCCCGGGGCGGGGGCTGCAGGGGATACGCAGTATTTT

CDR3 length: 14
J gene: TRBJ2-3
D gene: TRBD2
clone size: medium-sized
V gene: TRBV20-1
CDR3 protein: CSAHRAGVKDTQYF
CDR3 DNA: TGCAGTGCTCATCGGGCGGGGGTGAAAGATACGCAGTATTTT

CDR3 length: 13
J gene: TRBJ2-5
D gene: TRBD2
clone size: many
V gene: TRBV20-1
CDR3 protein: CSASAGGRKTQYF
CDR3 DNA: TGCAGTGCTAGTGCGGGGGGCAGGAAGACCCAGTACTTC

CDR3 length: 13
J gene: TRBJ1-2
D gene: NA
clone size: many
V gene: TRBV4-3
CDR3 protein: CASSQDRTYGYTF
CDR3 DNA: TGCGCCAGCAGCCAAGATCGAACGTATGGCTACACCTTC

CDR3 length: 13
J gene: TRBJ2-1
D gene: NA
clone size: NA
V gene: TRBV5-1
CDR3 protein: CASSLFGAAEQFF
CDR3 DNA: TGCGCCAGCAGCTTGTTCGGAGCGGCTGAGCAGTTCTTC

CDR3 length: 13
J gene: TRBJ1-1
D gene: NA
clone size: many
V gene: TRBV7-8
CDR3 protein: CASSLRRESGAFF
CDR3 DNA: TGTGCCAGCAGCCTACGGAGGGAATCTGGAGCTTTCTTT

CDR3 length: 15
J gene: TRBJ1-1
D gene: NA
clone size: NA
V gene: TRBV5-1
CDR3 protein: CASSLGLGGNTAAFF
CDR3 DNA: TGCGCCAGCAGCCTGGGATTGGGTGGTAACACTGCAGCTTTCTTT

CDR3 length: 13
J gene: TRBJ1-1
D gene: NA
clone size: many
V gene: TRBV5-6
CDR3 protein: CASSRGANTEAFF
CDR3 DNA: TGTGCCAGCAGCCGGGGGGCGAACACTGAAGCTTTCTTT

CDR3 length: 15
J gene: TRBJ2-3
D gene: NA
clone size: NA
V gene: TRBV12-3/TRBV12-4
CDR3 protein: CASRDWRGSTDTQYF
CDR3 DNA: TGTGCCAGCAGAGACTGGAGAGGAAGCACAGATACGCAGTATTTT

CDR3 length: 14
J gene: TRBJ1-5
D gene: TRBD1
clone size: many
V gene: TRBV20-1
CDR3 protein: CSARDRRGFQPQHF
CDR3 DNA: TGCAGTGCTAGAGATCGCAGGGGGTTTCAGCCCCAGCATTTT

CDR3 length: 15
J gene: TRBJ2-3
D gene: NA
clone size: many
V gene: TRBV4-3
CDR3 protein: CASSRTSLSTDTQYF
CDR3 DNA: TGCGCCAGCAGCCGAACTAGTTTATCCACAGATACGCAGTATTTT

CDR3 length: 16
J gene: TRBJ2-3
D gene: TRBD1
clone size: many
V gene: TRBV15
CDR3 protein: CATSAPGQGAPDTQYF
CDR3 DNA: TGTGCCACCAGCGCTCCGGGACAGGGAGCCCCAGATACGCAGTATTTT

CDR3 length: 12
J gene: TRBJ2-3
D gene: NA
clone size: many
V gene: TRBV5-1
CDR3 protein: CASSLTRHTQYF
CDR3 DNA: TGCGCCAGCAGCTTGACAAGGCATACGCAGTATTTT

CDR3 length: 15
J gene: TRBJ2-1
D gene: NA
clone size: many
V gene: TRBV4-3
CDR3 protein: CASSQDPGSGYEQFF
CDR3 DNA: TGCGCCAGCAGCCAAGATCCAGGGTCGGGTTATGAGCAGTTCTTC

CDR3 length: 17
J gene: TRBJ2-5
D gene: NA
clone size: many
V gene: TRBV6-5
CDR3 protein: CASSPRVRAGGKETQYF
CDR3 DNA: TGTGCCAGCAGTCCCCGGGTGAGGGCAGGGGGGAAAGAGACCCAGTACTTC

CDR3 length: 13
J gene: TRBJ1-5
D gene: NA
clone size: many
V gene: TRBV7-2
CDR3 protein: CASSLNRDQPQHF
CDR3 DNA: TGTGCCAGCAGCTTAAACAGGGATCAGCCCCAGCATTTT

CDR3 length: 13
J gene: TRBJ1-6
D gene: TRBD1
clone size: many
V gene: TRBV27
CDR3 protein: CASSGTGGLPLHF
CDR3 DNA: TGTGCCAGCAGTGGGACAGGGGGCCTACCCCTCCACTTT

CDR3 length: 13
J gene: TRBJ1-1
D gene: NA
clone size: many
V gene: TRBV2
CDR3 protein: CASSDSRGTEAFF
CDR3 DNA: TGTGCCAGCAGTGACAGTCGGGGAACTGAAGCTTTCTTT

CDR3 length: 11
J gene: TRBJ1-1
D gene: NA
clone size: many
V gene: TRBV29-1
CDR3 protein: CSVDGNTEAFF
CDR3 DNA: TGCAGCGTTGACGGGAACACTGAAGCTTTCTTT

CDR3 length: 15
J gene: TRBJ2-2
D gene: TRBD1
clone size: many
V gene: TRBV5-1
CDR3 protein: CASSPRQGAGGELFF
CDR3 DNA: TGCGCCAGCAGCCCCCGACAGGGGGCCGGCGGGGAGCTGTTTTTT

CDR3 length: 14
J gene: TRBJ1-6
D gene: NA
clone size: NA
V gene: TRBV25-1
CDR3 protein: CASSAPPYNSPLHF
CDR3 DNA: TGTGCCAGCAGTGCCCCCCCCTATAATTCACCCCTCCACTTT

CDR3 length: 14
J gene: TRBJ2-5
D gene: NA
clone size: many
V gene: TRBV14
CDR3 protein: CASSQVSGGETQYF
CDR3 DNA: TGTGCCAGCAGCCAAGTGAGCGGCGGAGAGACCCAGTACTTC

CDR3 length: 14
J gene: TRBJ2-5
D gene: NA
clone size: many
V gene: TRBV27
CDR3 protein: CASSFAGPQETQYF
CDR3 DNA: TGTGCCAGCAGTTTTGCGGGACCCCAAGAGACCCAGTACTTC

CDR3 length: 14
J gene: TRBJ2-1
D gene: NA
clone size: many
V gene: TRBV10-1
CDR3 protein: CASSEWGGPSEQFF
CDR3 DNA: TGCGCCAGCAGTGAATGGGGGGGGCCGAGTGAGCAGTTCTTC

CDR3 length: 13
J gene: TRBJ2-2
D gene: TRBD1
clone size: many
V gene: TRBV27
CDR3 protein: CASSFRGTGELFF
CDR3 DNA: TGTGCCAGCAGTTTCAGGGGGACCGGGGAGCTGTTTTTT

CDR3 length: 15
J gene: TRBJ1-1
D gene: TRBD1
clone size: many
V gene: TRBV5-1
CDR3 protein: CASSSTGEVGTEAFF
CDR3 DNA: TGCGCCAGCAGCTCCACAGGGGAAGTGGGTACTGAAGCTTTCTTT

CDR3 length: 15
J gene: TRBJ1-1
D gene: NA
clone size: many
V gene: TRBV5-1
CDR3 protein: CASSLVGSMNTEAFF
CDR3 DNA: TGCGCCAGCAGCTTGGTGGGCAGCATGAACACTGAAGCTTTCTTT

CDR3 length: 12
J gene: TRBJ2-7
D gene: TRBD2
clone size: many
V gene: TRBV29-1
CDR3 protein: CSVGLASYEQYF
CDR3 DNA: TGCAGCGTTGGACTAGCCAGCTACGAGCAGTACTTC

CDR3 length: 12
J gene: TRBJ2-7
D gene: NA
clone size: NA
V gene: TRBV10-3
CDR3 protein: CAISESRYEQYF
CDR3 DNA: TGTGCCATCAGTGAGTCAAGATACGAGCAGTACTTC

CDR3 length: 17
J gene: TRBJ1-1
D gene: TRBD1
clone size: many
V gene: TRBV5-6
CDR3 protein: CASSYRGGAWGGAEAFF
CDR3 DNA: TGTGCCAGCAGCTACAGGGGGGGCGCATGGGGAGGCGCTGAAGCTTTCTTT

CDR3 length: 17
J gene: TRBJ1-1
D gene: TRBD1
clone size: many
V gene: TRBV5-6
CDR3 protein: CASSLPGTGGANTEAFF
CDR3 DNA: TGTGCCAGCAGCTTACCCGGGACAGGGGGCGCAAACACTGAAGCTTTCTTT

CDR3 length: 12
J gene: TRBJ2-3
D gene: NA
clone size: many
V gene: TRBV30
CDR3 protein: CAWKFLTDTQYF
CDR3 DNA: TGTGCCTGGAAGTTTTTAACAGATACGCAGTATTTT

CDR3 length: 15
J gene: TRBJ1-2
D gene: NA
clone size: many
V gene: TRBV3-1
CDR3 protein: CASSQAPGGAYGYTF
CDR3 DNA: TGTGCCAGCAGCCAAGCCCCGGGGGGAGCGTATGGCTACACCTTC